This TCR beta chain stems from a study of CD8+ T cells in alopecia areata. Overall study context: Each of the treated patients was given oral tofacitinib, 5 to 10 mg twice daily, for moderate-to-severe alopecia areata. The study's findings and limits: Higher clonality was seen in lesional scalp than in normal scalp, especially in alopecia totalis/universalis.

RNA was isolated and reverse transcribed to cDNA, the sequencing template. TCRdb's table, derived via immunoSEQ multiplex PCR, lists solely in-frame clones and lacks some. The sample has roughly 250,000 clones; 60% are singletons. The treatment denotes: oral pan-JAK inhibitor, 5-10 mg twice daily. A note on this clone: Its antigen is as yet unknown.

The receptor comes from a human donor with alopecia areata. Sequenced here: CD4+ T cells sorted from blood, sampled at week 52, from a patient treated with tofacitinib.

The CDR3 region has the DNA TGTGCCAGCAGCCTCGACTATGGGACAGCCTACGAGCAGTACTTC. Translation gives CASSLDYGTAYEQYF. The V and J genes are TRBV7-9 and TRBJ2-7, with TRBD1 matching over 7 bases. CDR1 and CDR2 (germline): SEHNR, FQNEAQ (reference sequence). V dropped 5 bases and J dropped 2; count of bases not matched to a gene: 9. This CDR3 comprises 15 residues. The full variable domain, in which reference TRBV7-9 and TRBJ2-7 provide the parts outside the CDR3, is DTGVSQNPRHKITKRGQNVTFRCDPISEHNRLYWYRQTLGQGPEFLTYFQNEAQLEKSRLLSDRFSAERPKGSFSTLEIQRTEQGDSAMYLCASSLDYGTAYEQYFGPGTRLTVT.